This T cell receptor (beta chain) was observed in a study of TIL therapy for anti-PD-1-resistant metastatic lung cancer. The libraries were made with immunoSEQ v3. Survey-level samples got 2 million or so read pairs; deep-level samples got about 5-6 million. Repertoires were generated with immunoSEQ multiplex PCR, while TCRdb's copy carries only in-frame clones and drops some. The table has under 55,000 clones, roughly 85% seen once; the top ten hold about 5%. V lost 5 bases to trimming and J lost 2 bases, with 3 bases between them. The CDR3 covers 10 residues. Germline V CDR1 and CDR2: SQVTM, ANQGSEA. Time point of the sample: pre-treatment sample, taken before nivolumab and TIL therapy.

V usage is TRBV29-1 and J usage is TRBJ1-1; D not resolved. This receptor was obtained from a woman aged 30-79 years with non-small cell lung cancer. This material consisted of blood, taken at baseline. CDR3: CSVYNTEAFF. The CDR3, as DNA: TGCAGCGTTTACAACACTGAAGCTTTCTTT.